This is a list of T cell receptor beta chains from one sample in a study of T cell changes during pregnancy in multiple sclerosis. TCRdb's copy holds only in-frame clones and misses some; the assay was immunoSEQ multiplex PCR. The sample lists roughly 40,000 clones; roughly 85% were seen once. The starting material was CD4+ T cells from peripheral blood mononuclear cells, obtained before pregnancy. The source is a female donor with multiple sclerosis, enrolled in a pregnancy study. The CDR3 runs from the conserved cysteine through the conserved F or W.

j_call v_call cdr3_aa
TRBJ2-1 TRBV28 CASSLWGGQGEYNEQFF
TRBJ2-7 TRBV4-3 CASSPWTGAYEQYF
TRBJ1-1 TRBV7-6 CASSADSNTEAFF
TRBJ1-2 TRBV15 CATSSRREPNYGYTF
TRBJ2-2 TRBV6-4 CASSGGTGTNTGELFF
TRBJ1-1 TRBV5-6 CASSPQGGQQNTEAFF
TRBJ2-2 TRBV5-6 CASSLSWGSGETGELFF
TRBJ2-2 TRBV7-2 CASSLGLAGVGTGELFF
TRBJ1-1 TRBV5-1 CASSLEDQTSEAFF
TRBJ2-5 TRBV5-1 CASEPQGGIQETQYF
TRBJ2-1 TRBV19 CASRPTGGNEQFF
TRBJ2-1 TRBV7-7 CASSLDSASTNEQFF
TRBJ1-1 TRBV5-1 CASSLGGLRNTEAFF
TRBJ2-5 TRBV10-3 CAISERQGQETQYF
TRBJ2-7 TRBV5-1 CASSPRWAAGYEQYF
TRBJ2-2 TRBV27 CASRLTGPSNTGELFF
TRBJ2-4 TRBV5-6 CASSLEAGLGIQYF
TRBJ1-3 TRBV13 CASSLGGLSFGNTIYF
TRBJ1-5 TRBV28 CASSLWQGTNQPQHF
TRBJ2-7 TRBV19 CASSMGLGPYEQYF
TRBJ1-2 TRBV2 CASSEVTNYGYTF
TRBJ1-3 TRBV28 CASRQGPGRNTIYF
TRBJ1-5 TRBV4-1 CASSQPPGQSFSNQPQHF
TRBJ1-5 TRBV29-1 CSVGTVNQPQHF
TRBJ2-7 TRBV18 CASSPPFGSGVGNYEQYF
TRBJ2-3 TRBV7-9 CASSLPAGQVTDTQYF
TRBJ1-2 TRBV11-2 CASSHLGQGADYGYTF
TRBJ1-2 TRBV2 CARQDRAHYGYTF
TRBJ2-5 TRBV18 CASSPRAGSSGLKETQYF
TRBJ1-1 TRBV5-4 CASSLRLHTEAFF
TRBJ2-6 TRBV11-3 CASSSGTGSGANVLTF
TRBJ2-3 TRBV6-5 CASALAVGAGTQYF
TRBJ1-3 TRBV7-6 CASSLNLRTGRQGPSGNTIYF
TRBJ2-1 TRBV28 CASTLPGYNEQFF
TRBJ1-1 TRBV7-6 CASSLGGDEAFF
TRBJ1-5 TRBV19 CASSISGWASGQPQHF
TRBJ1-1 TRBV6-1 CASSGGWNTEAFF
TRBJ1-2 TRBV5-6 CASSSPRSLYGYTF
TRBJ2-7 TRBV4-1 CASSQAAAGSYEQYF
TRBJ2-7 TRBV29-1 CSVLSGSTPEQYF
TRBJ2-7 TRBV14 CASSHRLGLAGESIYEQYF
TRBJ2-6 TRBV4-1 CASSQGTVSGANVLTF
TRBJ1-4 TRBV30 CAWSGPEREKLFF
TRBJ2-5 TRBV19 CASSAGQGAFETQYF
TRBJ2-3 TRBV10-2 CASSDWEKQTDTQYF
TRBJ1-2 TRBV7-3 CASSPRTGTNYGYTF
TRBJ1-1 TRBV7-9 CASSLFGGNTEAFF
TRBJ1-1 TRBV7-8 CASSRTGEAFF
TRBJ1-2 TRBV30 CAWTRRGNRSSNYGYTF
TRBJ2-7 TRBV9 CASSATGSSREQYF
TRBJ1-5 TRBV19 CASSATGISNQPQHF
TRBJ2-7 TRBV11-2 CASSLDHITSGEQYF
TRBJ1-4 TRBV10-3 CAISGLSNEKLFF
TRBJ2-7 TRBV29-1 CSVEKGDDEQYF